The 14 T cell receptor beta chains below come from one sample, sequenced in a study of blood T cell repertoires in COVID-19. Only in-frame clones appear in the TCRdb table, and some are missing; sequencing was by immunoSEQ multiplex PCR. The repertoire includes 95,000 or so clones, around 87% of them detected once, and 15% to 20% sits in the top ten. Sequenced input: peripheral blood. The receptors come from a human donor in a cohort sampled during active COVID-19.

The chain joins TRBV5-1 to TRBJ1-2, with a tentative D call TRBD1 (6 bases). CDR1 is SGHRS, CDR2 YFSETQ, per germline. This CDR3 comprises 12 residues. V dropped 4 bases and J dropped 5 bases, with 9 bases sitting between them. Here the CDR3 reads CASSQQGYGYTF. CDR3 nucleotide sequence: TGCGCCAGCAGCCAGCAGGGGTATGGCTACACCTTC.

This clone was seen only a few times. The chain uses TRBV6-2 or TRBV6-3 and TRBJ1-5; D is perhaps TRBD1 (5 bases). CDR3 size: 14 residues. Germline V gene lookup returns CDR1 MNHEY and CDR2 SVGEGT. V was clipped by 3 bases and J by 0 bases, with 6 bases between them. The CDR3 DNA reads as TGTGCCAGCAGTTATACAGGTAGCAATCAGCCCCAGCATTTT. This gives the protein CASSYTGSNQPQHF.

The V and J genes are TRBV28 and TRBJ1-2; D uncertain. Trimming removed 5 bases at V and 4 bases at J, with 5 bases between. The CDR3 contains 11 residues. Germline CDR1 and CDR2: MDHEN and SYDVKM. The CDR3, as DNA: TGTGCCAGCAGTGGAGTCTATGGCTACACCTTC. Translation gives CASSGVYGYTF.

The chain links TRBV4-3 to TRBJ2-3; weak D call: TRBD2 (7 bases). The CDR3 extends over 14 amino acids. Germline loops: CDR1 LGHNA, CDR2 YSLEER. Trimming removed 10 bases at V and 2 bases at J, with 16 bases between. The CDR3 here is CATPGGGSTDTQYF. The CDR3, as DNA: TGCGCCACCCCGGGGGGCGGATCCACAGATACGCAGTATTTT.

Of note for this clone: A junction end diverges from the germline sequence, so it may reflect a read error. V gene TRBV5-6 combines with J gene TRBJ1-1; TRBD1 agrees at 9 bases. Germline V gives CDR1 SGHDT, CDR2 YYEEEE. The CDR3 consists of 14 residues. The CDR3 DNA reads TGTGCCAGCAGCTTCGGGACAGGGAACGCTGAAGCTTTCTTT. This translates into CASSFGTGNAEAFF.

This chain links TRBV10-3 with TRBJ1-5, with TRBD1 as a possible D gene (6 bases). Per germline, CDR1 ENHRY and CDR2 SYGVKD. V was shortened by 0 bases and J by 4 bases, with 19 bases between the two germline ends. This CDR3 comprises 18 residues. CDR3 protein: CAISESGAGRNMNQPQHF. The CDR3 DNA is TGTGCCATCAGTGAGTCGGGGGCAGGGAGAAACATGAATCAGCCCCAGCATTTT.

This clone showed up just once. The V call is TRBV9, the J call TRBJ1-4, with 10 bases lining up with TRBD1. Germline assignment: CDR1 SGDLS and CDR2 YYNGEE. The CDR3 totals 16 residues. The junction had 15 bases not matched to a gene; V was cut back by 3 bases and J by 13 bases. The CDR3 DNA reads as TGTGCCAGCAGCGCGGTACCGGGACAGGGGACGGGAAGACTGTTTTTT. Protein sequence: CASSAVPGQGTGRLFF.

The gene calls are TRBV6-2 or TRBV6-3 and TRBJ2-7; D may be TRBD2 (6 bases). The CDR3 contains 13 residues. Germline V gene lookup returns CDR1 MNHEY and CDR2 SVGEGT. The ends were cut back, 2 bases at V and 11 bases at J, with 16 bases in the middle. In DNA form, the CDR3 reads TGTGCCAGCAGTTACGGAGGGGACTTACTCAAGTACTTC. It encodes CASSYGGDLLKYF.

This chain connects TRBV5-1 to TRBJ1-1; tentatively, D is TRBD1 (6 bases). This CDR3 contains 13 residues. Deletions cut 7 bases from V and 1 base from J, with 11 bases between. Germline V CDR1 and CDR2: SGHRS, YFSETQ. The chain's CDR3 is CASGGAGNTEAFF. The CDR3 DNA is TGCGCCAGCGGGGGGGCTGGGAACACTGAAGCTTTCTTT.

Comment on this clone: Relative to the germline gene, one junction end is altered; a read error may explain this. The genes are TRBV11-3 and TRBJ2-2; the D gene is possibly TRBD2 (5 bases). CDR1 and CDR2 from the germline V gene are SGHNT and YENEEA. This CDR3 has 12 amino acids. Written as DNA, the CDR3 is TGTGCCAGCAGCTTAGCCCCCGGGGAACTGTTTTTT. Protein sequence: CASSLAPGELFF.

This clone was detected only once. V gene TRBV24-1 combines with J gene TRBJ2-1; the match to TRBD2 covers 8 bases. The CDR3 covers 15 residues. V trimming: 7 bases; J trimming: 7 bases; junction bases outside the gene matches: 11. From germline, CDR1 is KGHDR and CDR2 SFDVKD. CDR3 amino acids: CATSAGGPYGNEQFF. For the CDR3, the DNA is TGTGCCACCAGCGCGGGGGGCCCTTACGGGAATGAGCAGTTCTTC.

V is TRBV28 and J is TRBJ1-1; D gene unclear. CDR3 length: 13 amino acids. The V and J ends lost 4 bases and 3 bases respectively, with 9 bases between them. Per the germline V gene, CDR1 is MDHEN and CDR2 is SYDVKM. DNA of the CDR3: TGTGCCAGCAGTTCCGACTTTTACACTGAAGCTTTCTTT. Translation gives CASSSDFYTEAFF.

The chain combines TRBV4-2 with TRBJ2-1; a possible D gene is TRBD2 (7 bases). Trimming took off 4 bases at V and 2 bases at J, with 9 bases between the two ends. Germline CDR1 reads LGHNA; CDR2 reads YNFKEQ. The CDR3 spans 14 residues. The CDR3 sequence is CASSLGGPYNEQFF. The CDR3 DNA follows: TGTGCCAGCAGCCTCGGGGGGCCCTACAATGAGCAGTTCTTC.

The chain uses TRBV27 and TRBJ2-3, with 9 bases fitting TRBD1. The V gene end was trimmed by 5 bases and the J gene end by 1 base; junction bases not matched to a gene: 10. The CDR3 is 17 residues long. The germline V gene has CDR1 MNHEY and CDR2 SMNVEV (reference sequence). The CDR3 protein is CASSPRDRVEGTDTQYF. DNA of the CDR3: TGTGCCAGCAGTCCAAGGGACAGGGTTGAGGGCACAGATACGCAGTATTTT.